This record concerns one T cell receptor beta chain sequence. Its antigen is unidentified. These data originate in a study of T cell responses to AZD1222 COVID-19 vaccine. Notes on the study in general: The span of vaccine-associated CD4 TCRs extended across spike, with dominance at 160-218 and 743-854.

The CDR3 has 13 residues. The germline V and J ends were trimmed by 3 bases and 4 bases, with 7 bases remaining between them. Looked up from germline, CDR1 is LGHDT and CDR2 is YNNKEL (reference sequence). Clones were sequenced by immunoSEQ multiplex PCR, and TCRdb holds only the in-frame ones, with some missing. The sample consists of about 110,000 clones, roughly nine tenths of them appearing once. The sequence derives from an adult in good health. This chain links TRBV3-1 (or the pseudogene TRBV3-2) with TRBJ1-3, with D unclear. The specimen comprised peripheral blood, sampled on day 0 of AZD1222 vaccination. Here the CDR3 DNA reads TGTGCCAGCAGCCAGGGCAACGGAAACACCATATATTTT. It specifies CASSQGNGNTIYF.